This paragraph reports one T cell receptor (beta chain). Its antigen is not known. The entry originates in a study of cytomegalovirus exposure and HLA in healthy donors. On the study more broadly: An early release of data contained around 80 million unique TCRs, which came from HLA-typed donors.

PCR was performed using 60 Vbeta and 13 Jbeta primers. Sequencing used immunoSEQ multiplex PCR; TCRdb keeps in-frame clones, though not all of them. The sample carries 90,000 to 120,000 clones, 74% recorded once. Study results and limitations: Presence/absence analyses rested on an assumption that sequencing depth was roughly uniform across donors.

Trimming cost V 4 bases and J 3 bases; bases outside gene matches: 11. Germline values: CDR1 LGHNA, CDR2 YNFKEQ. This CDR3 is built from 16 residues. V gene TRBV4-2 combines with J gene TRBJ1-1; 7 bases agree with TRBD1. This clonotype originated in a woman aged 40 to 50 in good health and CMV-seropositive. Sequencing was done on a sample of PBMCs. CDR3 region: CASSPLTGPSDTEAFF. The DNA of the CDR3 is TGTGCCAGCAGCCCTTTGACAGGGCCGAGTGACACTGAAGCTTTCTTT.